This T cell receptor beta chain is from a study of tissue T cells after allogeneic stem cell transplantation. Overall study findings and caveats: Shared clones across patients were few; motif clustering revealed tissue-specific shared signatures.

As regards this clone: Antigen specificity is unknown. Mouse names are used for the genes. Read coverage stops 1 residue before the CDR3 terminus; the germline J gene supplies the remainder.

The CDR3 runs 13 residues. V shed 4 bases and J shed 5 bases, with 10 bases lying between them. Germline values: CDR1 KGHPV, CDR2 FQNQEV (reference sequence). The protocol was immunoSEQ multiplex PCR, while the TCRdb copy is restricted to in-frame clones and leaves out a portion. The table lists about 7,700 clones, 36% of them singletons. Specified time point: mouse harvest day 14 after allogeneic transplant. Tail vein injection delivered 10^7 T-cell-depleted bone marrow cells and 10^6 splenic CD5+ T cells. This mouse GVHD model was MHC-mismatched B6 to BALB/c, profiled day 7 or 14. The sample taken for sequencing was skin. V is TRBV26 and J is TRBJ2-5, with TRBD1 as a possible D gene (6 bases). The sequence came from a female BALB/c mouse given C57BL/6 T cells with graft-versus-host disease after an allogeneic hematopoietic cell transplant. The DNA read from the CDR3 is TGTGCCAGCAGTCGAGGACAGATAGACACCCAGTAC. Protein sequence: CASSRGQIDTQY. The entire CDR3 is CASSRGQIDTQYF.